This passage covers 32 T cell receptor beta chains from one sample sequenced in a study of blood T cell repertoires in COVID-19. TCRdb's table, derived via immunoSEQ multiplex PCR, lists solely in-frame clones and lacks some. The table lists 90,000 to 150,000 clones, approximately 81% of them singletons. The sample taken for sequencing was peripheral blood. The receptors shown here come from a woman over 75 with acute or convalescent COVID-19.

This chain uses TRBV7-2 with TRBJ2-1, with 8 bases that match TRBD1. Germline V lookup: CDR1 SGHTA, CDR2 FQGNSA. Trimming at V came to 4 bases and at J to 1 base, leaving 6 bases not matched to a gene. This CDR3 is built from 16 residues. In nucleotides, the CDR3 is TGTGCCAGCAGCTCCCGGACAGGGTCTTCCTACAATGAGCAGTTCTTC. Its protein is CASSSRTGSSYNEQFF.

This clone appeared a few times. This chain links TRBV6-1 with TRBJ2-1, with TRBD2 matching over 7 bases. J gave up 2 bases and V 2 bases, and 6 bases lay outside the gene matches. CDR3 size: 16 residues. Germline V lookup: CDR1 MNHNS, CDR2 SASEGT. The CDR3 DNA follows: TGTGCCAGCAGTGAACGCGGCGGGGGTACCTACAATGAGCAGTTCTTC. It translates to CASSERGGGTYNEQFF.

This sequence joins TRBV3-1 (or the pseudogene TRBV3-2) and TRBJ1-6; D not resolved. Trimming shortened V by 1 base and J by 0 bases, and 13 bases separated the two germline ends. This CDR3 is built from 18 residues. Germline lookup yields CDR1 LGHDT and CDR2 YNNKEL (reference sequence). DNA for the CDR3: TGTGCCAGCAGCCAAGGCTGGGGAGGGAGCTCCTATAATTCACCCCTCCACTTT. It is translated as CASSQGWGGSSYNSPLHF.

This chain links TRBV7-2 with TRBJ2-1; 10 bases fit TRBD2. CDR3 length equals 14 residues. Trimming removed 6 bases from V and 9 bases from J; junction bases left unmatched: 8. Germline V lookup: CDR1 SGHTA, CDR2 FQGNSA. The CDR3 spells CASRYLAGAVEQFF. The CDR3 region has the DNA TGTGCCAGCAGGTATCTAGCGGGAGCTGTTGAGCAGTTCTTC.

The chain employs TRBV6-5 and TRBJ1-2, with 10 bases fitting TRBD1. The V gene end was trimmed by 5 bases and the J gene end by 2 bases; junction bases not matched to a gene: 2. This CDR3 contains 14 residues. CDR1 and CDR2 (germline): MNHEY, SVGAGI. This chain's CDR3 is CASSPGQGNYGYTF. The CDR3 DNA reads TGTGCCAGCAGTCCGGGACAGGGGAACTATGGCTACACCTTC.

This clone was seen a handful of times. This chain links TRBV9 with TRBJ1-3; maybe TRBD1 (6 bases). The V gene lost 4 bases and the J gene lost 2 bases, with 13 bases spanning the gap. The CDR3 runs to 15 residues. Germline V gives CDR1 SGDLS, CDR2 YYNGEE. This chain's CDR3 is CASSPRTETGNTIYF. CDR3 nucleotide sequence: TGTGCCAGCAGCCCAAGGACAGAAACTGGAAACACCATATATTTT.

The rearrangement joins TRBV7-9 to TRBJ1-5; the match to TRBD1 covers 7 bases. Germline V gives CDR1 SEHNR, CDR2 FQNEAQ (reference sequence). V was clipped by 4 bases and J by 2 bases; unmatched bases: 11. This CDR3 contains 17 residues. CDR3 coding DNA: TGTGCCAGCAGCTCGACACTACAGGGGTCTGGCAATCAGCCCCAGCATTTT. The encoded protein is CASSSTLQGSGNQPQHF.

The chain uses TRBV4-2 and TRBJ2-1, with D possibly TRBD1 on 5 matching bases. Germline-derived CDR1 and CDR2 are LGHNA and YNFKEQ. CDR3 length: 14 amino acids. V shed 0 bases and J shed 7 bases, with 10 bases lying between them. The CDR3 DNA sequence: TGTGCCAGCAGCCAAGATAAAAGGGGTAATGAGCAGTTCTTC. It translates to CASSQDKRGNEQFF.

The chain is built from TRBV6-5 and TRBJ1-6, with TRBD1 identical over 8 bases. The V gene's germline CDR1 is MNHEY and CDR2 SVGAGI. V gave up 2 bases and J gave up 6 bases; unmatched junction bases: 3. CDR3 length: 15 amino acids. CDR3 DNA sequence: TGTGCCAGCAGTTACAGGGGACAGGCTAATTCACCCCTCCACTTT. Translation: CASSYRGQANSPLHF.

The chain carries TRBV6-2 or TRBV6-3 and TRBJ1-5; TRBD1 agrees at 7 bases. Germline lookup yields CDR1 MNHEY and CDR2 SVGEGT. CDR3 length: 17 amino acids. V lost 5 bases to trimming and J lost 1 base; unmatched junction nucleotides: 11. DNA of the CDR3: TGTGCCAGCAGTCCCGACAGGGATATTGGCAGCAATCAGCCCCAGCATTTT. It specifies CASSPDRDIGSNQPQHF.

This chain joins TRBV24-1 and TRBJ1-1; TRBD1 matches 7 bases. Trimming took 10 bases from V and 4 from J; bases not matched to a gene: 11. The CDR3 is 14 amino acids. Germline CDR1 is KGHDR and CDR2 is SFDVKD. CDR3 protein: CATRPGAGGTEAFF. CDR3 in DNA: TGTGCCACAAGACCGGGGGCAGGGGGCACTGAAGCTTTCTTT.

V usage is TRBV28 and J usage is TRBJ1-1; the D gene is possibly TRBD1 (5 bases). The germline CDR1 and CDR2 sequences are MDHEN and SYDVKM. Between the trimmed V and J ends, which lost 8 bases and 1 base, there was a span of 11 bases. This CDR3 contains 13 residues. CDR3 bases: TGTGCCAGCTATTTACAGGAGAACACTGAAGCTTTCTTT. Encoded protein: CASYLQENTEAFF.

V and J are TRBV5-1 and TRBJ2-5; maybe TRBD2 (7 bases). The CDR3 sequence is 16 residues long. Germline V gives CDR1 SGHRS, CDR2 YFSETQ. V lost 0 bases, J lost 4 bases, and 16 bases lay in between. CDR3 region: CASSLVSGTLLETQYF. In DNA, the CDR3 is TGCGCCAGCAGCTTGGTAAGCGGGACACTATTAGAGACCCAGTACTTC.

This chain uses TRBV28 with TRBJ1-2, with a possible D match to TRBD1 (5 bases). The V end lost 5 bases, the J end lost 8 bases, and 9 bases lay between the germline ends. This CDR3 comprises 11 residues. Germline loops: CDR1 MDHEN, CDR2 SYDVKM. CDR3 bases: TGTGCCAGCAGTACCGACAGAGGCTACACCTTC. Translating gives CASSTDRGYTF.

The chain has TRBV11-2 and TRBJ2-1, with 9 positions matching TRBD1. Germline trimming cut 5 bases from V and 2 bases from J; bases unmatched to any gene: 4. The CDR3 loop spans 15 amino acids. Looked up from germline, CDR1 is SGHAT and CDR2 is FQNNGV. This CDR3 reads CASSKTGGPYNEQFF. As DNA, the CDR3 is TGTGCCAGCAGCAAAACAGGGGGCCCCTACAATGAGCAGTTCTTC.

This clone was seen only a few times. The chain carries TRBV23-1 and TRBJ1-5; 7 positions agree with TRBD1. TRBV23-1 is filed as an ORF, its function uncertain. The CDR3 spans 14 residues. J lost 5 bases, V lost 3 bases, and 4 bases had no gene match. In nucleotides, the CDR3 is TGCGCCAGCAGTCACCCCAGGGGGGATCAGCCCCAGCATTTT. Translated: CASSHPRGDQPQHF.

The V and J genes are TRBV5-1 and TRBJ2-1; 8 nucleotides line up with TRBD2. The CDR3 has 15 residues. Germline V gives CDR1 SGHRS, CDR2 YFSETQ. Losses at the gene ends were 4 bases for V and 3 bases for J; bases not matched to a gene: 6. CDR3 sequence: CASSTAGGDYNEQFF. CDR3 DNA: TGCGCCAGCAGCACGGCGGGGGGCGACTACAATGAGCAGTTCTTC.

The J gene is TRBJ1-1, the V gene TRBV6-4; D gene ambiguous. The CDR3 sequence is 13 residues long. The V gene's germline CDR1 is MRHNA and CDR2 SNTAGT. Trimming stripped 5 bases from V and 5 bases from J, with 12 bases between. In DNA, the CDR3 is TGTGCCAGCAGTCCCTCCCGAGGGACTGAAGCTTTCTTT. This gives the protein CASSPSRGTEAFF.

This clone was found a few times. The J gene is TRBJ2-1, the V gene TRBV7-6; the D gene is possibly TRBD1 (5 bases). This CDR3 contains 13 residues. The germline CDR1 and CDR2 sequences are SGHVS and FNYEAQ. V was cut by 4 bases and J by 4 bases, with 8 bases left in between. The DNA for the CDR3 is TGTGCCAGCAGCTCCAGGGATTACAATGAGCAGTTCTTC. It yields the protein CASSSRDYNEQFF.

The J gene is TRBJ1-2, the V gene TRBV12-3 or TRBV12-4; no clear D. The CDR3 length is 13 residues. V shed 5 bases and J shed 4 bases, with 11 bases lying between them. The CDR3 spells CASSVLYSYGYTF. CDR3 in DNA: TGTGCCAGCAGTGTTCTATACAGCTATGGCTACACCTTC.

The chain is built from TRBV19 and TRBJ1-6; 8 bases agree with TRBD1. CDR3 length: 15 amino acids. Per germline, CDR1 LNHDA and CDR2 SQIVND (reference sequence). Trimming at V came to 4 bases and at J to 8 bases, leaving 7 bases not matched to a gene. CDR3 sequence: CASSNGGQGDSPLHF. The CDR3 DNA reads TGTGCCAGTAGTAACGGCGGACAGGGAGATTCACCCCTCCACTTT.

CDR3 bases: TGCAGCGTTGATCCGGGACAGGGGCATAACTATGGCTACACCTTC. Translating gives CSVDPGQGHNYGYTF. This chain connects TRBV29-1 to TRBJ1-2; the match to TRBD1 covers 10 bases. Germline V gene sequence: CDR1 SQVTM, CDR2 ANQGSEA. The CDR3 covers 15 residues. With V trimmed by 3 bases and J by 1 base, 5 bases remained unmatched. Looking up the rest from reference TRBV29-1 and TRBJ1-2 gives the full variable domain: SAVISQKPSRDICQRGTSLTIQCQVDSQVTMMFWYRQQPGQSLTLIATANQGSEATYESGFVIDKFPISRPNLTFSTLTVSNMSPEDSSIYLCSVDPGQGHNYGYTFGSGTRLTVV.

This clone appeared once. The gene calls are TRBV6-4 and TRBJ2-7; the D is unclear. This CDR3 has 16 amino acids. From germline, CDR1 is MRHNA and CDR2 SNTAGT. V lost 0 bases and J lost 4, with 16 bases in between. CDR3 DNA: TGTGCCAGCAGTGACTCGGGCAGAAAAAATTCTTACGAGCAGTACTTC. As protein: CASSDSGRKNSYEQYF.

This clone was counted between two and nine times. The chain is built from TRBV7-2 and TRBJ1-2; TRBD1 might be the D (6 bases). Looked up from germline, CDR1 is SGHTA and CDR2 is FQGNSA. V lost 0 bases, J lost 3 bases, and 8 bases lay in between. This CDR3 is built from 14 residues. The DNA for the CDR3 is TGTGCCAGCAGCTTAGCTCCAGGGGACTATGGCTACACCTTC. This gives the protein CASSLAPGDYGYTF.

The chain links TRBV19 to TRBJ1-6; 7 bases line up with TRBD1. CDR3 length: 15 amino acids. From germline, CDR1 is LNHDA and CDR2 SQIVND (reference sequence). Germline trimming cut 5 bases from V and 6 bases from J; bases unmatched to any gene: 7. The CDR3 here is CASSLNRGTNSPLHF. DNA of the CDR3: TGTGCCAGTAGTTTAAACAGGGGCACTAATTCACCCCTCCACTTT.

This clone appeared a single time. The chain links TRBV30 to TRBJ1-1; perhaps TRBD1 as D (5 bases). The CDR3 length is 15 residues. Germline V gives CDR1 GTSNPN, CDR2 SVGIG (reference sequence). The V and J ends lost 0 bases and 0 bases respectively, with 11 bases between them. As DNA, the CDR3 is TGTGCCTGGAGTGTAACCCCAGGGATGAACACTGAAGCTTTCTTT. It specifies CAWSVTPGMNTEAFF. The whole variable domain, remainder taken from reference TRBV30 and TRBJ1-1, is SQTIHQWPATLVQPVGSPLSLECTVEGTSNPNLYWYRQAAGRGLQLLFYSVGIGQISSEVPQNLSASRPQDRQFILSSKKLLLSDSGFYLCAWSVTPGMNTEAFFGQGTRLTVV.

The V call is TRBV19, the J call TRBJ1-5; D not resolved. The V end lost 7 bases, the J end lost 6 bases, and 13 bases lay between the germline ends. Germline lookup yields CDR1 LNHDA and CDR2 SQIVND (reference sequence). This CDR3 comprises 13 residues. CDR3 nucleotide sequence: TGTGCCAGTACGGGCAGTGGAGGTCAGCCCCAGCATTTT. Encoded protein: CASTGSGGQPQHF.

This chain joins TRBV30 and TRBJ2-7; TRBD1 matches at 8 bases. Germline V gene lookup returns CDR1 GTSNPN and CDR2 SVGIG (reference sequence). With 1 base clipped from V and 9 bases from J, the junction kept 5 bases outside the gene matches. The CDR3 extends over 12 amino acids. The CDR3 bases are TGTGCCTGGAGTGGAGGACAGGGTAGGCAGTACTTC. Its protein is CAWSGGQGRQYF.

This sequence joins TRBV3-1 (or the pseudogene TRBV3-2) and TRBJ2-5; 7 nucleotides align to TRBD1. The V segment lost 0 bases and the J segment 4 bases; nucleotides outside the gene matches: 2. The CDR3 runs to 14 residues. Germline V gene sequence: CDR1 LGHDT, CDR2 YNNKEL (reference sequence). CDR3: CASSQDRDRETQYF. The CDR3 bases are TGTGCCAGCAGCCAAGACCGGGACAGAGAGACCCAGTACTTC.

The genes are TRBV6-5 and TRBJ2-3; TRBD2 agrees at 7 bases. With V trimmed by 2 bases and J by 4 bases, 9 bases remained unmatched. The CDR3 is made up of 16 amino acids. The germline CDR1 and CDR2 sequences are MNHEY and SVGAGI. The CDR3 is CASSYGAGDFADTQYF. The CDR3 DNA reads TGTGCCAGCAGTTACGGGGCGGGAGACTTTGCAGATACGCAGTATTTT.

DNA of the CDR3: TGTGCCAGTAGTATAGTGGCGGGGAACACTGAAGCTTTCTTT. Encoded protein: CASSIVAGNTEAFF. The chain has TRBV19 and TRBJ1-1, with no clear D. The V gene lost 1 base and the J gene lost 1 base, with 7 bases spanning the gap. Germline values: CDR1 LNHDA, CDR2 SQIVND (reference sequence). This CDR3 contains 14 residues. The entire variable domain, with the rest obtained from reference TRBV19 and TRBJ1-1, is as follows: DGGITQSPKYLFRKEGQNVTLSCEQNLNHDAMYWYRQDPGQGLRLIYYSQIVNDFQKGDIAEGYSVSREKKESFPLTVTSAQKNPTAFYLCASSIVAGNTEAFFGQGTRLTVV.

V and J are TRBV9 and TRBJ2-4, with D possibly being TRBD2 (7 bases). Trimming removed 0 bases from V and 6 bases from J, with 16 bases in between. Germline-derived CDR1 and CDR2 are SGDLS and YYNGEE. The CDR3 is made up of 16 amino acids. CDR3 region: CASSVAGGFPGNIQYF. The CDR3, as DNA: TGTGCCAGCAGCGTAGCGGGGGGCTTTCCGGGAAACATTCAGTACTTC.